This TCR beta chain was found in a study of shared clonotypes between healthy human individuals. Clones were read by immunoSEQ multiplex PCR, and TCRdb kept only the in-frame ones, dropping some. The sample lists around 1.5 million clones; 98% were seen once. General observations from the study: Among non-shared clonotypes, generation probabilities were lower than among those shared by all four donors. Among a few donors, roughly 5.4% of naive CD4 clonotypes were found in common.

Partitioning of CD4+ cells yielded a CD45RA+ naive subset and a CD45RA-negative memory subset. In the case of this clone: What it recognizes is unknown.

Looked up from germline, CDR1 is SQVTM and CDR2 is ANQGSEA. V trimming: 6 bases; J trimming: 4 bases; junction bases outside the gene matches: 18. This CDR3 region has 18 residues. Material: naive CD4+ T cells sorted from blood. Noted subset: CD45RA+ positively selected. This clonotype originated in a man in his thirties or forties in good health. This chain joins TRBV29-1 and TRBJ2-3, with 11 nucleotides matching TRBD2. The CDR3 here is CSVAMPTPGLAVSDTQYF. CDR3 DNA: TGCAGCGTCGCGATGCCAACTCCGGGACTAGCGGTTTCAGATACGCAGTATTTT.